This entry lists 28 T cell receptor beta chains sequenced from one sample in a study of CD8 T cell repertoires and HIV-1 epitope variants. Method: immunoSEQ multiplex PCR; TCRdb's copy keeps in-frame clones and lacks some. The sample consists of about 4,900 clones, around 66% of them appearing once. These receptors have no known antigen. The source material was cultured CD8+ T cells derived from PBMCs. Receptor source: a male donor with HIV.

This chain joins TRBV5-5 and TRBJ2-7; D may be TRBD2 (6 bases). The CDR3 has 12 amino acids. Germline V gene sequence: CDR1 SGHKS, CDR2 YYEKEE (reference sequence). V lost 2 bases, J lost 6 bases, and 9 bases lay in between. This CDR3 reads CASSLRAGEQYF. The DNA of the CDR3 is TGTGCCAGCAGCTTACGAGCGGGCGAGCAGTACTTC.

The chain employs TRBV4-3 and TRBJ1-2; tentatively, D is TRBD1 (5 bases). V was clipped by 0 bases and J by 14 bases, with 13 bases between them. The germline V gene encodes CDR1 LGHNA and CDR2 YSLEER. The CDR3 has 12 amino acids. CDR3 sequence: CASSQDEGRRTF. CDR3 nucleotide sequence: TGCGCCAGCAGCCAAGATGAGGGACGTCGGACCTTC.

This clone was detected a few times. CDR3 in amino acids: CASSFRGNTGELFF. The CDR3, as DNA: TGTGCCAGCAGCTTTCGCGGGAACACCGGGGAGCTGTTTTTT. V gene TRBV7-9 combines with J gene TRBJ2-2; D is undetermined. This CDR3 comprises 14 residues. CDR1 is SEHNR, CDR2 FQNEAQ, per germline (reference sequence). V lost 3 bases and J 1 base, leaving 6 bases between the germline ends.

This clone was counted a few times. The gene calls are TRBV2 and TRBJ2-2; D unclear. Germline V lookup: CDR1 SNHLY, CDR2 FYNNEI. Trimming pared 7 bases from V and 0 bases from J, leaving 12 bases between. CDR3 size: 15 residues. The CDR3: CASKSTYANTGELFF. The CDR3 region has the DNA TGTGCCAGCAAGTCAACATACGCGAACACCGGGGAGCTGTTTTTT.

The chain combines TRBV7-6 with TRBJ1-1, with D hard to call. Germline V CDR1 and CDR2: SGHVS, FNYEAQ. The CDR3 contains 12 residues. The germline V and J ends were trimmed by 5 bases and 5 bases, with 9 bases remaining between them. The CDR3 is CASSSAGTEAFF. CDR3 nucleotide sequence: TGTGCCAGCAGCAGCGCCGGGACTGAAGCTTTCTTT.

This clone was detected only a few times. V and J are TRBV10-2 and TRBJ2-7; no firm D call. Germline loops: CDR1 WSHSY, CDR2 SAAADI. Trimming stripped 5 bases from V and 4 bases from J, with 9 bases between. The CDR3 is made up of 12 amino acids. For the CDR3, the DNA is TGCGCCAGCAGTTTTGGATATTACGAGCAGTACTTC. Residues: CASSFGYYEQYF.

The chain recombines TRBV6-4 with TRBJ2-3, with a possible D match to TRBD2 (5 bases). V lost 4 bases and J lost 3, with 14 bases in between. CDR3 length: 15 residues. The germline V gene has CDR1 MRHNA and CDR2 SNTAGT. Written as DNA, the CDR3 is TGTGCCAGCAGTGGGGAGAGGGCCGGGACAGATACGCAGTATTTT. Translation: CASSGERAGTDTQYF.

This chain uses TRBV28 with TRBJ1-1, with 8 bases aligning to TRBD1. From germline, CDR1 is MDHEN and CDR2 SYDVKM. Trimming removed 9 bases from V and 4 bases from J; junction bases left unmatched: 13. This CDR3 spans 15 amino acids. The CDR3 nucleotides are TGTGCCAGTTACGGTTTCAGGGGGCTGCCCACTGAAGCTTTCTTT. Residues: CASYGFRGLPTEAFF.

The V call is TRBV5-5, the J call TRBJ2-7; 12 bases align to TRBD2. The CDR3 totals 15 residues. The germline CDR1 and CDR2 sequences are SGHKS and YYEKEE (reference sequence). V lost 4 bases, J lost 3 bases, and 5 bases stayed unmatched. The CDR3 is CASSLAGGPIYEQYF. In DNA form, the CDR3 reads TGTGCCAGCAGCCTAGCGGGGGGGCCTATCTACGAGCAGTACTTC.

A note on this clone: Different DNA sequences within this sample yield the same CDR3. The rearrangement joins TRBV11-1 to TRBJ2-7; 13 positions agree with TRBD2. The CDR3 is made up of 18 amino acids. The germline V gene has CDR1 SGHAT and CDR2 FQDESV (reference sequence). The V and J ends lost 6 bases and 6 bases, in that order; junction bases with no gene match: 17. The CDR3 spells CASSLTSTSGGPSGEQYF. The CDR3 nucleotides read TGTGCCAGCAGTCTCACATCGACTAGCGGGGGGCCTTCTGGCGAGCAGTACTTC.

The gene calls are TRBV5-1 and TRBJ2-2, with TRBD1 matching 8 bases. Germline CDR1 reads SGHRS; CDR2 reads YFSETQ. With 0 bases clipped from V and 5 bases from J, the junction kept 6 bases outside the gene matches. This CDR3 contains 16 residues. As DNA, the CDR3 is TGCGCCAGCAGCTTGGTGCAGGGGGCTCTAACCGGGGAGCTGTTTTTT. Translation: CASSLVQGALTGELFF.

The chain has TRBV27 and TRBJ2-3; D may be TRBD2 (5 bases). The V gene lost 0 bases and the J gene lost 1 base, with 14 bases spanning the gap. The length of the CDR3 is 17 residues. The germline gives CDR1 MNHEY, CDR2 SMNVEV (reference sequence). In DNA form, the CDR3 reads TGTGCCAGCAGTTTATCGAGGGTGGATTTAGGCACAGATACGCAGTATTTT. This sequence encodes CASSLSRVDLGTDTQYF.

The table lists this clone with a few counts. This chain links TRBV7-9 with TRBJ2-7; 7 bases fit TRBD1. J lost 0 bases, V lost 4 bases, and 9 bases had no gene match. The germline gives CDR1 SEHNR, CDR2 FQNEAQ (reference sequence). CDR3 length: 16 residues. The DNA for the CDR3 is TGTGCCAGCAGCTCACGCCGGACAGGTCCCTCCTACGAGCAGTACTTC. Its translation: CASSSRRTGPSYEQYF. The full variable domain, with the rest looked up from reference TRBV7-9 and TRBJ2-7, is DTGVSQNPRHKITKRGQNVTFRCDPISEHNRLYWYRQTLGQGPEFLTYFQNEAQLEKSRLLSDRFSAERPKGSFSTLEIQRTEQGDSAMYLCASSSRRTGPSYEQYFGPGTRLTVT.

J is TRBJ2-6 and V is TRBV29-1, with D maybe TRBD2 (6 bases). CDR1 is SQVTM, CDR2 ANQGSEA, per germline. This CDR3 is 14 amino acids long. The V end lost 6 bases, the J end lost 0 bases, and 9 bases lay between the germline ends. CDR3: CSVGDFSGANVLTF. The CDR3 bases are TGCAGCGTGGGGGACTTCTCTGGGGCCAACGTCCTGACTTTC.

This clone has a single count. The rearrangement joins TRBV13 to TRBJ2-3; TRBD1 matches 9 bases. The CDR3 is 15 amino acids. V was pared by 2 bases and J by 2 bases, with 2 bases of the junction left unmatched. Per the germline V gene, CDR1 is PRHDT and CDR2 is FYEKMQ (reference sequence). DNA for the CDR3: TGTGCCAGCAGCTTAAGGGACAGGGCCACAGATACGCAGTATTTT. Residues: CASSLRDRATDTQYF.

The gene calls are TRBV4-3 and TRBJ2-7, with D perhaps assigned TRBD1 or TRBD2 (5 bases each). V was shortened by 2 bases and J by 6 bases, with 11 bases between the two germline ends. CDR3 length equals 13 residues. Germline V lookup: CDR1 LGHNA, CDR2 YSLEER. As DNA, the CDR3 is TGCGCCAGCAGCCAATACCGGGGCGGCGAGCAGTACTTC. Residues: CASSQYRGGEQYF.

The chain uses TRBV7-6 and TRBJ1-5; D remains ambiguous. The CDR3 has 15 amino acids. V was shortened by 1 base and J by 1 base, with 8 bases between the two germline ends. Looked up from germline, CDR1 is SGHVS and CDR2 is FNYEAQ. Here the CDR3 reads CASSLGGGSNQPQHF. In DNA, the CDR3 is TGTGCCAGCAGCTTAGGGGGTGGGAGCAATCAGCCCCAGCATTTT.

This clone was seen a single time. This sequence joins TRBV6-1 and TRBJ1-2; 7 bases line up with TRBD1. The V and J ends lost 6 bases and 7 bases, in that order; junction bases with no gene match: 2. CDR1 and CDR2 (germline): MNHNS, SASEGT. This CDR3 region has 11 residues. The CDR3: CASSYRGGYTF. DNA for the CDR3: TGTGCCAGCAGCTACAGGGGTGGCTACACCTTC.

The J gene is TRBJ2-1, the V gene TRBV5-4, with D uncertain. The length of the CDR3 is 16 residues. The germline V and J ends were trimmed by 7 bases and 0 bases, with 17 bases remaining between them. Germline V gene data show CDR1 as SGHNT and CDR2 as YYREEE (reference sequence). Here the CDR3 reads CASDPTGGSSYNEQFF. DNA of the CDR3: TGTGCCAGCGATCCAACGGGCGGTAGCTCCTACAATGAGCAGTTCTTC.

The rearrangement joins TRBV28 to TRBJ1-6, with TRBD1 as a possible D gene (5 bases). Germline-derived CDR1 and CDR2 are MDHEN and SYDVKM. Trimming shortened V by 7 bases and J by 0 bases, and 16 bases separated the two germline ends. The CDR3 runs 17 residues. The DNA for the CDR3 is TGTGCCAGCACAGGGTTGTCAGTCTACTCCTATAATTCACCCCTCCACTTT. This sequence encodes CASTGLSVYSYNSPLHF. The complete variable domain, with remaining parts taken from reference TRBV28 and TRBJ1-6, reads DVKVTQSSRYLVKRTGEKVFLECVQDMDHENMFWYRQDPGLGLRLIYFSYDVKMKEKGDIPEGYSVSREKKERFSLILESASTNQTSMYLCASTGLSVYSYNSPLHFGNGTRLTVT.

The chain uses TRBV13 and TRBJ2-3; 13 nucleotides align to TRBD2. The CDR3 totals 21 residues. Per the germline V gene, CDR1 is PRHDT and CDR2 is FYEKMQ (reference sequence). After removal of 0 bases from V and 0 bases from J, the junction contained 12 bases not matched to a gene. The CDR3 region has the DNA TGTGCCAGCAGCTTAGGACCACTAGGGACTAGCGGGGAATCTAGCACAGATACGCAGTATTTT. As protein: CASSLGPLGTSGESSTDTQYF.

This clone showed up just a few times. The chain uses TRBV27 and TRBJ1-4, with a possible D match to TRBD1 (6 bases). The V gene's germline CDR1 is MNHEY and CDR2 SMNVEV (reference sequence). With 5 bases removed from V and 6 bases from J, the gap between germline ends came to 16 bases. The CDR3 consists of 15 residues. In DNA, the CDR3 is TGTGCCAGCAGTCCTTGGACAGATGAGGATGAAAAACTGTTTTTT. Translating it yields CASSPWTDEDEKLFF.

CDR3 bases: TGTGCCAGCAGCCTCTCAGGGTTTTCCGAGCAGTACTTC. Its translation is CASSLSGFSEQYF. The V gene is TRBV9, the J gene TRBJ2-7; D may be TRBD1 (5 bases). CDR3 size: 13 residues. The V gene's germline CDR1 is SGDLS and CDR2 YYNGEE. The V end was cut by 4 bases, the J end by 6 bases, with 14 bases between. Variable domain in full (rest from reference TRBV9 and TRBJ2-7): DSGVTQTPKHLITATGQRVTLRCSPRSGDLSVYWYQQSLDQGLQFLIQYYNGEERAKGNILERFSAQQFPDLHSELNLSSLELGDSALYFCASSLSGFSEQYFGPGTRLTVT.

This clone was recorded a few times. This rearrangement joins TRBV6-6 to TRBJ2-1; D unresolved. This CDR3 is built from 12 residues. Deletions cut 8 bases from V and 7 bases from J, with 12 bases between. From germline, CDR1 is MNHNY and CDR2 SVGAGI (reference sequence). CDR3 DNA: TGTGCCAGCTTCCAAGGGAAGAATGAGCAGTTCTTC. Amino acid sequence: CASFQGKNEQFF.

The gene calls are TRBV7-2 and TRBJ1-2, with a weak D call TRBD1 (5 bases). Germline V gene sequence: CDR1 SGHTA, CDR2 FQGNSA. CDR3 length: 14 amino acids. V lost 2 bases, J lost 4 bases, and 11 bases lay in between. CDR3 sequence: CASSLLTATYGYTF. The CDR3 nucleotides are TGTGCCAGCAGCTTATTGACAGCGACCTATGGCTACACCTTC.

The CDR3 nucleotides read TGTGCCAGTAGTTCCCCGGGACAGGCGTATGATGGCTACACCTTC. This codes for CASSSPGQAYDGYTF. This chain connects TRBV19 to TRBJ1-2; 8 bases align to TRBD1. J gave up 6 bases and V 5 bases, and 11 bases lay outside the gene matches. The CDR3 has 15 residues. CDR1 LNHDA and CDR2 SQIVND come from the germline V gene (reference sequence).

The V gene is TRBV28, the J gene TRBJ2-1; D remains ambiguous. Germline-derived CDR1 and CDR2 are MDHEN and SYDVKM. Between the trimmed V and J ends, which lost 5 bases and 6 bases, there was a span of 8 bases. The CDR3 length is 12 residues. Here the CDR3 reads CASSRAFNEQFF. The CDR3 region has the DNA TGTGCCAGCAGTCGGGCTTTCAATGAGCAGTTCTTC.

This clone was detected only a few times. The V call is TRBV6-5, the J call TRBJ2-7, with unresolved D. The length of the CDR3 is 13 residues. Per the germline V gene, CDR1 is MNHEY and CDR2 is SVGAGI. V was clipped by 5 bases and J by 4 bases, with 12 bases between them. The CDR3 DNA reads TGTGCCAGCAGTGACGGGCCAGATTACGAGCAGTACTTC. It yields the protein CASSDGPDYEQYF.